These 13 T cell receptor beta chains originate from one sample sequenced in a study of Tregs in tolerant kidney transplant recipients. The data were produced by immunoSEQ multiplex PCR, yet TCRdb's version contains in-frame clones alone and is incomplete. The table records about 18,000 clones, roughly four fifths of them present only once. The sequenced sample was Tregs from blood. These receptors all stem from a human donor in good health.

The rearrangement links TRBV10-3 to TRBJ2-1; the D call may be TRBD1 or TRBD2 (5 bases each). Germline loops: CDR1 ENHRY, CDR2 SYGVKD. The V and J ends lost 5 bases and 6 bases respectively, with 14 bases between them. CDR3 length equals 14 residues. The DNA of the CDR3 is TGTGCCATCAGTAGAGGGGTGAGGATCAATGAGCAGTTCTTC. It is translated as CAISRGVRINEQFF.

V is TRBV7-2 and J is TRBJ1-1, with D uncertain. This CDR3 has 14 residues. Trimming took 7 bases from V and 4 from J, leaving 16 bases between them. Looked up from germline, CDR1 is SGHTA and CDR2 is FQGNSA. CDR3 in DNA: TGTGCCAGCAACACATACCAAATGCCCACTGAAGCTTTCTTT. Translated: CASNTYQMPTEAFF.

This chain links TRBV7-2 with TRBJ2-1; TRBD2 matches at 11 bases. Germline V gene lookup returns CDR1 SGHTA and CDR2 FQGNSA. V lost 8 bases and J lost 3; bases outside the gene matches: 0. This CDR3 has 13 amino acids. The CDR3: CASGLAGYNEQFF. CDR3 coding DNA: TGTGCCAGCGGACTAGCGGGCTACAATGAGCAGTTCTTC.

The chain joins TRBV6-5 to TRBJ2-1; D tentatively fits TRBD1 or TRBD2 (5 bases each). V gave up 6 bases and J gave up 4 bases, with 10 bases separating them. CDR3 length: 13 amino acids. Germline-derived CDR1 and CDR2 are MNHEY and SVGAGI. The DNA of the CDR3 is TGTGCCAGCAGCCGGGACGGGTACAATGAGCAGTTCTTC. Amino acids: CASSRDGYNEQFF.

The chain is built from TRBV7-3 and TRBJ2-3; the D gene could be TRBD1 or TRBD2 (5 bases each). Trimming stripped 1 base from V and 1 base from J, with 6 bases between. CDR1 SGHTA and CDR2 FQGTGA come from the germline V gene. The CDR3 has 14 amino acids. CDR3 bases: TGTGCCAGCAGCTTAATGGGGGGCACAGATACGCAGTATTTT. Amino acid sequence: CASSLMGGTDTQYF. The complete variable domain, with remaining parts taken from reference TRBV7-3 and TRBJ2-3, reads GAGVSQTPSNKVTEKGKYVELRCDPISGHTALYWYRQSLGQGPEFLIYFQGTGAADDSGLPNDRFFAVRPEGSVSTLKIQRTERGDSAVYLCASSLMGGTDTQYFGPGTRLTVL.

The CDR3 sequence is CASSLTGGKGDEQYF. The CDR3 DNA follows: TGTGCCAGCAGCTTAACGGGCGGGAAGGGAGACGAGCAGTACTTC. The chain combines TRBV7-3 with TRBJ2-7; tentative D call: TRBD2 (6 bases). From germline, CDR1 is SGHTA and CDR2 FQGTGA. V was clipped by 0 bases and J by 5 bases, with 14 bases between them. The CDR3 extends over 15 amino acids.

This clone appeared once. The rearrangement uses TRBV25-1 and TRBJ2-1; TRBD2 aligns across 11 bases. The CDR3 is made up of 15 amino acids. J gave up 7 bases and V 6 bases, and 8 bases lay outside the gene matches. CDR1 MGHDK and CDR2 SYGVNS come from the germline V gene. The chain's CDR3 is CASSAPGLAVNEQFF. The DNA for the CDR3 is TGTGCCAGCAGCGCCCCGGGACTAGCGGTGAATGAGCAGTTCTTC.

This clone turned up a few times. The genes are TRBV28 and TRBJ1-2; unclear D gene. The CDR3 is 15 amino acids. V lost 3 bases to trimming and J lost 0 bases, with 11 bases between them. The germline V gene has CDR1 MDHEN and CDR2 SYDVKM. CDR3: CASSFSGIANYGYTF. The DNA of the CDR3 is TGTGCCAGCAGTTTTTCGGGAATAGCTAACTATGGCTACACCTTC.

The gene calls are TRBV18 and TRBJ2-1; 10 nucleotides match TRBD2. This CDR3 has 17 residues. V dropped 4 bases and J dropped 2; count of bases not matched to a gene: 8. CDR1 is KGHSH, CDR2 LQKENI, per germline. The CDR3 spells CASSLLPAGGTYNEQFF. The CDR3 nucleotides are TGTGCCAGCTCACTACTACCAGCGGGGGGGACCTACAATGAGCAGTTCTTC.

In its sample, this clone was seen a few times. The chain is built from TRBV19 and TRBJ1-2; D is ambiguous. The CDR3 covers 14 residues. V dropped 6 bases and J dropped 4 bases, with 15 bases sitting between them. CDR1 is LNHDA and CDR2 is SQIVND in the germline V gene (reference sequence). CDR3 region: CASRGTGSLYGYTF. DNA of the CDR3: TGTGCCAGTAGGGGTACGGGCAGCCTCTATGGCTACACCTTC.

The chain recombines TRBV9 with TRBJ1-2; TRBD1 might be the D (6 bases). Germline CDR1 reads SGDLS; CDR2 reads YYNGEE. Trimming shortened V by 4 bases and J by 6 bases, and 13 bases separated the two germline ends. CDR3 size: 13 residues. The chain's CDR3 is CASSPPGGHGYTF. CDR3 sequence (DNA): TGTGCCAGCAGCCCACCTGGGGGCCATGGCTACACCTTC. Full variable domain (outside the CDR3, taken from reference TRBV9 and TRBJ1-2): DSGVTQTPKHLITATGQRVTLRCSPRSGDLSVYWYQQSLDQGLQFLIQYYNGEERAKGNILERFSAQQFPDLHSELNLSSLELGDSALYFCASSPPGGHGYTFGSGTRLTVV.

The chain uses TRBV5-1 and TRBJ2-7; 10 nucleotides match TRBD1. Trimming at V came to 0 bases and at J to 7 bases, leaving 7 bases not matched to a gene. Germline V CDR1 and CDR2: SGHRS, YFSETQ. The CDR3 is made up of 15 amino acids. In DNA form, the CDR3 reads TGCGCCAGCAGCTTGGAAGGGACAGGGGTTCGTGAGCAGTACTTC. This gives the protein CASSLEGTGVREQYF.

This sequence joins TRBV6-4 and TRBJ1-1; D gene ambiguous. Germline V gene data show CDR1 as MRHNA and CDR2 as SNTAGT. The CDR3 length is 13 residues. The germline V and J ends were trimmed by 6 bases and 4 bases, with 12 bases remaining between them. DNA of the CDR3: TGTGCCAGCAGCCGCGAGGAGGGCACTGAAGCTTTCTTT. Encoded protein: CASSREEGTEAFF.